This TCR gamma chain was captured by sequencing in a study of intestinal T cells in coeliac disease (dated by TCRdb to between 2020 and 2021). Looking at the study overall: In the TRG cohort, coeliac patients were much younger than controls, with a mean age of roughly 15 years compared with around 50 years. Duodenal biopsies from about 10 coeliac disease patients and about 10 non-coeliac controls were included in the TCR-delta (TRD) cohort. A second, larger TCR-gamma (TRG) cohort comprised duodenal biopsies from more than 30 coeliac disease patients and some 21 non-coeliac controls.

Results and caveats for the whole study, not just this receptor: All 20 or so biopsies in training were correctly classified by TRD kmer-based clustering, and a leave-one-out accuracy of 91% was reported. Age was significantly different between the coeliac and control groups, but splitting the analysis by age did not give a significant classification. It was not possible to tell repeated CDR3 amino acid sequences apart from PCR duplicates. TRG clustering correctly classified most of the 54 biopsies (around 94%), with a reported leave-one-out accuracy of approximately 87%. FFPE-derived DNA was found to be relatively degraded, and loss of a proportion of TCR sequences in each sample was likely caused by this degradation.

Reading from cysteine to phenylalanine, the CDR3 counts 15 amino acids. The kept DNA is CDR3 alone, 45 bases in frame from the first base. Unmatched junction bases come to 4, with V trimmed by 0 bases and J by 3 bases. CDR1 and CDR2, per the germline V gene, are EGSNGY and YDSYNSKV. Library prep was done by multiplex PCR. TCRdb lists the instrument as Ion Torrent PGM. TRG repertoires were amplified from around 200 ng of biopsy DNA using the LymphoTrack kit, whose primers carry Illumina adapters. TRG amplicons were purified using AMPure XP beads, were quantified on a 2100 Bioanalyzer, and were pooled equimolarly. TRG libraries were sequenced on an Ion PGM instrument. The original pipeline was this. FastX discarded any read in which over 10% of nucleotides had a quality score below the third quartile for that patient. IMGT/HighV-QUEST was used to align reads in order to assign V, D and J genes, locate CDR3 regions and judge functionality. Sequences were converted to amino acids, and every sequence predicted to be non-functional was removed. CDR3s were split into kmers with and without positional annotation, PCA was performed on kmer frequencies, and samples were clustered using all 1023 combinations of PCs 1-10. Classification was validated by leave-one-out cross-validation, re-optimising parameters on the remaining samples each time. Using the vegan R package, Shannon diversity was calculated from repeated random subsamples whose size matched the lowest read count. Identical DNA sequences were merged into single rows after TCRdb reprocessed the public reads with CATT. None of the V and J calls come from the authors' own analysis; TCRdb made them. Within this sample are just over 250 gamma-chain clones, with almost 50% of them counted one time only. Of the sample, about 50% falls within the top ten clones.

Genomic DNA was extracted with the QIAamp DNA FFPE tissue kit from ten 5-um FFPE scrolls per case. To test whether coeliac disease could be classified from the TCR repertoire, the study used duodenal biopsies that were formalin-fixed paraffin-embedded, fully anonymised, and surplus to diagnostic needs. No clinical or histological suspicion of coeliac disease was present in controls, and upper endoscopy was performed in controls for reflux, dyspepsia or gastritis. Concerning this clone: The antigen it recognizes is unknown. No much larger clone exists at a distance of one base, and base qualities are not known.

The chain links TRGV2 with TRGJP1. This receptor was obtained from a human donor who served as a control with a normal duodenal biopsy, not a healthy volunteer. The sequenced material came from a duodenal biopsy. The base sequence is TGTGCCACCTGGGACGGGCACGCCACTGGTTGGTTCAAGATATTT. It encodes CATWDGHATGWFKIF.